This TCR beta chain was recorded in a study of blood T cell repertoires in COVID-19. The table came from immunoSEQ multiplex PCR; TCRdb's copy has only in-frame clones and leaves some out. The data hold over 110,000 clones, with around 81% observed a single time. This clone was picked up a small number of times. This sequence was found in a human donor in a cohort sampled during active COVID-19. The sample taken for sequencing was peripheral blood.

The CDR3 is CASSGTSGRIRTDTQYF. In DNA form, the CDR3 reads TGTGCCAGTAGCGGGACTAGCGGGAGGATCCGCACAGATACGCAGTATTTT. The V call is TRBV19, the J call TRBJ2-3; 15 nucleotides match TRBD2. CDR1 LNHDA and CDR2 SQIVND come from the germline V gene (reference sequence). The CDR3 loop spans 17 amino acids. V was pared by 6 bases and J by 1 base, with 5 bases of the junction left unmatched.